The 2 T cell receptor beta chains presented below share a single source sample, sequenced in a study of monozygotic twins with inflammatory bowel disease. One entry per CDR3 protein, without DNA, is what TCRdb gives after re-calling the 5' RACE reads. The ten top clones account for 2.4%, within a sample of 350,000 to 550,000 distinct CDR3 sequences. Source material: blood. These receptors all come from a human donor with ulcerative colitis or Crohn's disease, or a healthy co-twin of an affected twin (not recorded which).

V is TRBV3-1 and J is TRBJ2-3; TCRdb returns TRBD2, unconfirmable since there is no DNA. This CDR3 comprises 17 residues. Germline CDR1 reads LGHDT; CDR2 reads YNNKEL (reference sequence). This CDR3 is CASSQRLAGFRADTQYF.

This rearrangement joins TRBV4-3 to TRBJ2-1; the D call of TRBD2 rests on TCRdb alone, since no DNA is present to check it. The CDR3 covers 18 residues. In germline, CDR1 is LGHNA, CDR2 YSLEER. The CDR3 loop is CASSPGLAGGVAYNEQFF.